This TCR beta chain was recovered during a study of blood T cells in healthy people across ages. Each donor supplied ten milliliters of peripheral blood. They isolated at least 7 million PBMCs from each sample. With a J-beta primer mix and a sample-barcoded 5' primer, a second PCR ran about 6 to 11 cycles. A single record per CDR3 protein comes from TCRdb applying MiXCR to the 5' RACE reads. The top ten hold approximately 3.6% of the sample, which has 550,000 to 800,000 distinct CDR3 sequences, around 21% seen once. This clonotype turned up a few times. A junction boundary mismatches the germline segment, possibly from a read error. Germline V gene sequence: CDR1 SGHVS, CDR2 FNYEAQ. The CDR3 is 13 amino acids.

Material for sequencing was blood. The chain couples TRBV7-6 to TRBJ1-2, with D unresolved. This receptor was obtained from a man between 65 and 79 years old in good health. CDR3 residues: CASSLDGNYGHTF. The CDR3 DNA sequence: TGTGCCAGCAGCCTGGACGGTAACTATGGCCACACCTTC. Combining the CDR3 with reference TRBV7-6 and TRBJ1-2 gives the whole variable domain GAGVSQSPRYKVTKRGQDVALRCDPISGHVSLYWYRQALGQGPEFLTYFNYEAQQDKSGLPNDRFSAERPEGSISTLTIQRTEQRDSAMYRCASSLDGNYGHTFGSGTRLTVV.